Below are 24 T cell receptor beta chains sequenced from a single sample in a study of blood T cell repertoires in COVID-19. Method: immunoSEQ multiplex PCR; TCRdb's copy keeps in-frame clones and lacks some. The data hold approximately 200,000 clones, with roughly 87% observed a single time. Sequences were obtained from PBMCs or T cells enriched from blood (not recorded which). All receptors derive from a man between 25 and 39 years old in a cohort exposed to, infected with or recovered from COVID-19 (not recorded which).

V and J are TRBV5-1 and TRBJ1-6; perhaps TRBD1 as D (6 bases). V lost 2 bases, J lost 7 bases, and 16 bases lay in between. Germline assignment: CDR1 SGHRS and CDR2 YFSETQ. CDR3 length: 16 amino acids. The CDR3 DNA reads TGCGCCAGCAGCTTACCGACAGGAGAAGCAAATTCACCCCTCCACTTT. Protein product: CASSLPTGEANSPLHF.

The chain carries TRBV6-1 and TRBJ2-4; D is ambiguous. The CDR3 spans 14 residues. Trimming pared 5 bases from V and 0 bases from J, leaving 8 bases between. Germline V CDR1 and CDR2: MNHNS, SASEGT. The CDR3 loop is CASSTPGAKNIQYF. The DNA of the CDR3 is TGTGCCAGCAGTACGCCGGGAGCCAAAAACATTCAGTACTTC.

The genes are TRBV11-2 and TRBJ1-1; possibly TRBD1 for D (5 bases). This CDR3 comprises 17 residues. The V gene lost 5 bases and the J gene lost 3 bases, with 22 bases spanning the gap. The germline gives CDR1 SGHAT, CDR2 FQNNGV. CDR3 in DNA: TGTGCCAGCAGCCCCCCCGGGAGAGGGGAAGGGGACACTGAAGCTTTCTTT. Its protein is CASSPPGRGEGDTEAFF.

The genes are TRBV6-1 and TRBJ1-5; 9 positions agree with TRBD1. The CDR3 consists of 15 residues. V lost 2 bases to trimming and J lost 6 bases; unmatched junction nucleotides: 5. Germline V lookup: CDR1 MNHNS, CDR2 SASEGT. CDR3 sequence reads: CASSEYRGQVQPQHF. DNA for the CDR3: TGTGCCAGCAGTGAATACAGGGGGCAGGTTCAGCCCCAGCATTTT.

The J gene is TRBJ1-5, the V gene TRBV27; D is perhaps TRBD1 (6 bases). Deletions cut 0 bases from V and 6 bases from J, with 12 bases between. This CDR3 has 15 residues. Germline V gene data show CDR1 as MNHEY and CDR2 as SMNVEV (reference sequence). CDR3 bases: TGTGCCAGCAGTTTATCGGGGGGCGGGGGTCAGCCCCAGCATTTT. As protein: CASSLSGGGGQPQHF.

This chain joins TRBV19 and TRBJ2-2; D is perhaps TRBD2 (6 bases). This CDR3 comprises 14 residues. Trimming removed 11 bases from V and 3 bases from J, with 16 bases in between. The germline gives CDR1 LNHDA, CDR2 SQIVND (reference sequence). CDR3 sequence: CAGRDSGYTGELFF. The CDR3 bases are TGTGCCGGACGGGACTCAGGATACACCGGGGAGCTGTTTTTT. Combining the CDR3 with reference TRBV19 and TRBJ2-2 gives the whole variable domain DGGITQSPKYLFRKEGQNVTLSCEQNLNHDAMYWYRQDPGQGLRLIYYSQIVNDFQKGDIAEGYSVSREKKESFPLTVTSAQKNPTAFYLCAGRDSGYTGELFFGEGSRLTVL.

This chain uses TRBV3-1 (or the pseudogene TRBV3-2) with TRBJ1-2; D perhaps matches TRBD1 (5 bases). V lost 1 base and J lost 0, with 9 bases in between. The CDR3 sequence is 15 residues long. Per the germline V gene, CDR1 is LGHDT and CDR2 is YNNKEL (reference sequence). CDR3 sequence: CASSQGTSANYGYTF. In nucleotides, the CDR3 is TGTGCCAGCAGCCAAGGGACATCAGCTAACTATGGCTACACCTTC.

V gene TRBV4-3 combines with J gene TRBJ1-2; perhaps TRBD1 as D (5 bases). The CDR3 has 17 amino acids. Trimming took off 1 base at V and 4 bases at J, with 19 bases between the two ends. Germline CDR1 is LGHNA and CDR2 is YSLEER. The CDR3 is CASSQVDSDWGLYGYTF. CDR3 DNA: TGCGCCAGCAGCCAAGTTGACAGCGACTGGGGACTCTATGGCTACACCTTC.

The V call is TRBV7-3, the J call TRBJ1-5; no reliable D call. This CDR3 region has 13 residues. Per the germline V gene, CDR1 is SGHTA and CDR2 is FQGTGA. V was pared by 1 base and J by 5 bases, with 6 bases between. This chain's CDR3 is CASSLRLDQPQHF. The CDR3 DNA is TGTGCCAGCAGCTTAAGGTTAGATCAGCCCCAGCATTTT.

The genes are TRBV5-1 and TRBJ1-5; D is undetermined. The CDR3 sequence is 15 residues long. CDR1 and CDR2 (germline): SGHRS, YFSETQ. Trimming took 1 base from V and 2 from J, leaving 10 bases between them. The CDR3, as DNA: TGCGCCAGCAGCTTGCTCGGGTCAGGCAATCAGCCCCAGCATTTT. It is translated as CASSLLGSGNQPQHF.

A few counts support this clone. The chain recombines TRBV6-5 with TRBJ2-7; D uncertain. Trimming took off 8 bases at V and 0 bases at J, with 8 bases between the two ends. The CDR3 is 12 amino acids. CDR1 and CDR2 from the germline V gene are MNHEY and SVGAGI. The CDR3 region has the DNA TGTGCCAGCGGCGGCAGCTCCTACGAGCAGTACTTC. As protein: CASGGSSYEQYF.

This rearrangement joins TRBV21-1 to TRBJ2-7; no DNA check was done on the table's D call, TRBD2. TRBV21-1 is annotated as a pseudogene. This CDR3 comprises 18 residues. The CDR3 loop is CASSNNALSGTSPYEQYF. The CDR3 coding sequence is TGTGCCAGCAGCAACAATGCGTTGAGCGGGACCTCCCCCTACGAGCAGTACTTC.

The chain is built from TRBV27 and TRBJ2-3; no definite D call. Trimming removed 5 bases from V and 0 bases from J, with 15 bases in between. There are 16 residues in the CDR3. Germline values: CDR1 MNHEY, CDR2 SMNVEV (reference sequence). CDR3 amino acids: CASSALSVTSTDTQYF. The CDR3 bases are TGTGCCAGCAGTGCACTCTCAGTGACTAGCACAGATACGCAGTATTTT.

The V gene is TRBV11-2, the J gene TRBJ1-2; 11 nucleotides match TRBD1. Germline lookup yields CDR1 SGHAT and CDR2 FQNNGV. The J segment lost 9 bases and the V segment lost 4 bases, leaving 22 bases of the junction unmatched. The CDR3 is made up of 19 amino acids. CDR3: CASSSSIRDRGILDARYTF. The CDR3 DNA reads TGTGCCAGCAGCTCTTCCATCAGGGACAGGGGGATCCTAGATGCTCGCTACACCTTC.

V and J are TRBV5-1 and TRBJ2-3, with no clear D. CDR1 and CDR2 from the germline V gene are SGHRS and YFSETQ. Trimming removed 0 bases from V and 5 bases from J, with 10 bases in between. The CDR3 length is 14 residues. CDR3 DNA: TGCGCCAGCAGCTTGGCCCAGAGCGAAGATACGCAGTATTTT. Translating gives CASSLAQSEDTQYF.

This clone came up once. The genes are TRBV28 and TRBJ1-5; 10 bases align to TRBD1. Germline V gene sequence: CDR1 MDHEN, CDR2 SYDVKM. The CDR3 consists of 15 residues. J was trimmed by 6 bases and V by 11 bases; bases with no gene match: 13. Written as DNA, the CDR3 is TGTGCCTCAGCAGTTAGACAGGGGGCGGTTCAGCCCCAGCATTTT. Protein sequence: CASAVRQGAVQPQHF.

V and J are TRBV9 and TRBJ2-1; possible D gene TRBD2, 7 bases. V lost 4 bases and J lost 8, with 22 bases in between. This CDR3 contains 16 residues. Per the germline V gene, CDR1 is SGDLS and CDR2 is YYNGEE. For the CDR3, the DNA is TGTGCCAGCAGCATCGGGGGGCGATCAGGTTTCGATGAGCAGTTCTTC. It yields the protein CASSIGGRSGFDEQFF. The entire variable domain, with the rest obtained from reference TRBV9 and TRBJ2-1, is as follows: DSGVTQTPKHLITATGQRVTLRCSPRSGDLSVYWYQQSLDQGLQFLIQYYNGEERAKGNILERFSAQQFPDLHSELNLSSLELGDSALYFCASSIGGRSGFDEQFFGPGTRLTVL.

V usage is TRBV2 and J usage is TRBJ2-7, with 8 bases matching TRBD1. V shed 8 bases, J shed 9 bases, and the junction held 15 bases outside the gene matches. The length of the CDR3 is 14 residues. The germline gives CDR1 SNHLY, CDR2 FYNNEI. The CDR3 loop is CASVARLDRGGQYF. The CDR3, as DNA: TGTGCCAGCGTCGCCCGCCTTGACAGGGGAGGGCAGTACTTC. Supplemented by reference TRBV2 and TRBJ2-7, the full variable domain reads EPEVTQTPSHQVTQMGQEVILRCVPISNHLYFYWYRQILGQKVEFLVSFYNNEISEKSEIFDDQFSVERPDGSNFTLKIRSTKLEDSAMYFCASVARLDRGGQYFGPGTRLTVT.

V gene TRBV19 combines with J gene TRBJ2-1; perhaps TRBD2 as D (6 bases). The ends were cut back, 9 bases at V and 7 bases at J, with 19 bases in the middle. The CDR3 runs 14 residues. Looked up from germline, CDR1 is LNHDA and CDR2 is SQIVND (reference sequence). CDR3 nucleotide sequence: TGTGCCAGCGCCGTTGCAGCGGGCATTAATGAGCAGTTCTTC. Protein: CASAVAAGINEQFF.

The chain has TRBV7-3 and TRBJ2-1, with 7 bases matching TRBD2. CDR3 length equals 14 residues. CDR1 and CDR2 from the germline V gene are SGHTA and FQGTGA. J lost 2 bases, V lost 5 bases, and 3 bases had no gene match. CDR3 sequence (DNA): TGTGCCAGCAGCCCAGGACTAGCCTACAATGAGCAGTTCTTC. It translates to CASSPGLAYNEQFF.

The V call is TRBV14, the J call TRBJ1-3; 7 bases fit TRBD1. After removal of 6 bases from V and 2 bases from J, the junction contained 10 bases not matched to a gene. This CDR3 has 16 residues. Germline CDR1 is SGHDN and CDR2 is FVKESK. The CDR3 spells CASRRTTGTAGNTIYF. The CDR3 region has the DNA TGTGCCAGCAGACGAACCACCGGGACAGCTGGAAACACCATATATTTT.

As DNA, the CDR3 is TGTGCCAGCACCGGGGGGGGCCCCAGCTCCTACAATGAGCAGTTCTTC. This sequence encodes CASTGGGPSSYNEQFF. The genes are TRBV5-4 and TRBJ2-1; 8 bases align to TRBD2. Germline V CDR1 and CDR2: SGHNT, YYREEE (reference sequence). J was trimmed by 0 bases and V by 6 bases; bases with no gene match: 8. CDR3 length: 16 residues. The full variable domain, rest sourced from reference TRBV5-4 and TRBJ2-1, is ETGVTQSPTHLIKTRGQQVTLRCSSQSGHNTVSWYQQALGQGPQFIFQYYREEENGRGNFPPRFSGLQFPNYSSELNVNALELDDSALYLCASTGGGPSSYNEQFFGPGTRLTVL.

The gene calls are TRBV10-3 and TRBJ2-3, with 7 bases aligning to TRBD2. Germline CDR1 is ENHRY and CDR2 is SYGVKD. This CDR3 is built from 14 residues. With 7 bases clipped from V and 3 bases from J, the junction kept 7 bases outside the gene matches. In DNA form, the CDR3 reads TGTGCCATCACCTCGACTAGCCTGACAGATACGCAGTATTTT. It specifies CAITSTSLTDTQYF.

The chain uses TRBV24-1 and TRBJ2-7, with 10 bases aligning to TRBD1. Losses at the gene ends were 11 bases for V and 5 bases for J; bases not matched to a gene: 11. Germline CDR1 KGHDR, CDR2 SFDVKD. The CDR3 has 14 amino acids. The CDR3 coding sequence is TGTGCCATTCAAAGGACAGGGGGTTCCCACGAGCAGTACTTC. This encodes CAIQRTGGSHEQYF.